The clone carrying this T cell receptor (beta chain) was counted a few times. What it binds is not known. J gave up 5 bases and V 0 bases, and 6 bases lay outside the gene matches. CDR1 is SGDLS, CDR2 YYNGEE, per germline. This CDR3 comprises 15 residues. Clones were sequenced by immunoSEQ multiplex PCR, and TCRdb holds only the in-frame ones, with some missing. The table includes about 50,000 clones, roughly 86% detected once. The sample belongs to a study of PD-L1 blockade in urothelial cancer. On the study more broadly: Patients went on atezolizumab around 2014, receiving 1,200 mg intravenously every 3 weeks. Among blood samples, the median T cell count was 141,255. Regarding the study as a whole: Below-median pretreatment blood TCR clonality was associated with improved progression-free and overall survival.

Time point indicated: peripheral blood 6 weeks after treatment start. This sequence joins TRBV9 and TRBJ1-1; 8 bases agree with TRBD1. The receptor's source is a man in his sixties with urothelial cancer. This sample comprised PBMCs, obtained around atezolizumab (anti-PD-L1) treatment. The CDR3 coding sequence is TGTGCCAGCAGCGTAGCTGGACAGGGAAGGACTGAAGCTTTCTTT. As protein: CASSVAGQGRTEAFF.